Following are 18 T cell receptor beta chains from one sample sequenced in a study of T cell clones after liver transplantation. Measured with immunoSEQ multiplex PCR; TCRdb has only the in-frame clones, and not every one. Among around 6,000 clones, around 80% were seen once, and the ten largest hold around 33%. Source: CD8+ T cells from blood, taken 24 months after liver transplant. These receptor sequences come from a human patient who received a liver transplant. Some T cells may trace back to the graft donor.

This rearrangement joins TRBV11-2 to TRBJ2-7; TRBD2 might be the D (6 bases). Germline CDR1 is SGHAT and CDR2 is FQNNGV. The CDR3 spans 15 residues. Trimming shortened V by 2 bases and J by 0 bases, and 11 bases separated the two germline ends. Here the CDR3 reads CASSLLVRGSYEQYF. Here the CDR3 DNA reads TGTGCCAGCAGCTTACTGGTGCGGGGCTCCTACGAGCAGTACTTC.

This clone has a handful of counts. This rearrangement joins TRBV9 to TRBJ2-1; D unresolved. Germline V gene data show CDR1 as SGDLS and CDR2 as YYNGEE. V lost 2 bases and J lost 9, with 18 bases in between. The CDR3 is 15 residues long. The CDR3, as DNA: TGTGCCAGCAGCGTGGGCGGCTTAGAAATAGGTGAGCAGTTCTTC. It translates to CASSVGGLEIGEQFF.

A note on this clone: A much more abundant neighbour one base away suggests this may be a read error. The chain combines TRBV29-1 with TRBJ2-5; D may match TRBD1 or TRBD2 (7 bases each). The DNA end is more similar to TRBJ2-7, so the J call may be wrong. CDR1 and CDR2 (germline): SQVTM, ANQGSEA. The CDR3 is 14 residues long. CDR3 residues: CSVEGWQGGYEQYF. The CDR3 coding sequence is TGCAGCGTTGAGGGTTGGCAGGGGGGGTACGAGCAGTACTTC.

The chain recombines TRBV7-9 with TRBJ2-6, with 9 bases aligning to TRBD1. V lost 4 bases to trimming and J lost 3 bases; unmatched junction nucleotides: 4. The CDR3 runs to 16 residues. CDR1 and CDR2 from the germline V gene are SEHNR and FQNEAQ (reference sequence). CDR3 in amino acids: CASSSNRGLGANVLTF. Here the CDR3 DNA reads TGTGCCAGCAGCTCTAACAGGGGGCTTGGGGCCAACGTCCTGACTTTC.

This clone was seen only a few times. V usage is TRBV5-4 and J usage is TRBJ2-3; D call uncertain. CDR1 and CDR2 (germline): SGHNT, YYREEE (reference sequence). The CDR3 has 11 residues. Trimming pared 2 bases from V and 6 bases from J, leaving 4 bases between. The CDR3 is CASSFGDTQYF. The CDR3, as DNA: TGTGCCAGCAGCTTCGGGGATACGCAGTATTTT.

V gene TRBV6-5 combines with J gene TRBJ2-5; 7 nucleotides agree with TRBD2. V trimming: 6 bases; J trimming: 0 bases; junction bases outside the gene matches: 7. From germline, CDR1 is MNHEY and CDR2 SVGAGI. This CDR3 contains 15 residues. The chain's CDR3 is CASRNNGGYQETQYF. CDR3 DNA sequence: TGTGCCAGCAGAAATAACGGGGGGTACCAAGAGACCCAGTACTTC.

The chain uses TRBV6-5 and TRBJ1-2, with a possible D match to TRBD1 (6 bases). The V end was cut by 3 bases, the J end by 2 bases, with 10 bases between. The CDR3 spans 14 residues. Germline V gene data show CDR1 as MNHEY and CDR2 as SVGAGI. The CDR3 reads CASSYLDSNYGYTF. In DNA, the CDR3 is TGTGCCAGCAGTTATTTGGACAGCAACTATGGCTACACCTTC.

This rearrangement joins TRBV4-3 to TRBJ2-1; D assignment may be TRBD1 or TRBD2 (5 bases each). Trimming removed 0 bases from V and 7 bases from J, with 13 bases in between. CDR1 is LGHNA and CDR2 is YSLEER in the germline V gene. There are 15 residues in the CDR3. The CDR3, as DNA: TGCGCCAGCAGCCAAGAAGGGGTGGGACGGAATGAGCAGTTCTTC. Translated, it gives CASSQEGVGRNEQFF.

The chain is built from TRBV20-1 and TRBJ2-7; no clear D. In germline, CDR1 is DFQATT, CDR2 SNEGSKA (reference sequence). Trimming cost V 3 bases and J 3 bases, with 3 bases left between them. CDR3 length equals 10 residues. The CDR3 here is CSARDYEQYF. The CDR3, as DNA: TGCAGTGCTAGGGACTACGAGCAGTACTTC.

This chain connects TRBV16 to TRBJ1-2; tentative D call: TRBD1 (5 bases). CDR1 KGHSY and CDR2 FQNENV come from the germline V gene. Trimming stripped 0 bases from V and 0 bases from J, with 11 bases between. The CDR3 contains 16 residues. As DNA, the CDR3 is TGTGCCAGCAGCCAATCCCCCGACAGCTCTAACTATGGCTACACCTTC. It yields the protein CASSQSPDSSNYGYTF.

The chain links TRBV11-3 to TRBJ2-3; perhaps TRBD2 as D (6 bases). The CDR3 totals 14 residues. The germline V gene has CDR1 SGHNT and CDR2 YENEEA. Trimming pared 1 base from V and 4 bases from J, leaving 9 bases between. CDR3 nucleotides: TGTGCCAGCAGCTTAGGGGGACTCTCAGATACGCAGTATTTT. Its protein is CASSLGGLSDTQYF.

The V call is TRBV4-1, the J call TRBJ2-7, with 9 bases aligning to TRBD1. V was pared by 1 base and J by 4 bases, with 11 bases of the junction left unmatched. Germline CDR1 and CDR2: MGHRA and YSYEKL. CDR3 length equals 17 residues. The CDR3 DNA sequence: TGCGCCAGCAGCCAAGGGGATCTGGACAGGGGCATTTACGAGCAGTACTTC. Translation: CASSQGDLDRGIYEQYF.

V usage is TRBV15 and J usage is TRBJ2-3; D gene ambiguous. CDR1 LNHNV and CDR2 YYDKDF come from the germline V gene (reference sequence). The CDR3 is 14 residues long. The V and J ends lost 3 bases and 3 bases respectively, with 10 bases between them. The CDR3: CATSRSRITDTQYF. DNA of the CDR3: TGTGCCACCAGCAGGTCACGGATTACAGATACGCAGTATTTT.

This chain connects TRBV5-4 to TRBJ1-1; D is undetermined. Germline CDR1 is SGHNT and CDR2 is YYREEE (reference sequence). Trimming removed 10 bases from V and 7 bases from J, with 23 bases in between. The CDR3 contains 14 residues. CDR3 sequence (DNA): TGTGCCCCCCCCTCCGCGACGGAGAAAGGTGAAGCTTTCTTT. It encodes CAPPSATEKGEAFF.

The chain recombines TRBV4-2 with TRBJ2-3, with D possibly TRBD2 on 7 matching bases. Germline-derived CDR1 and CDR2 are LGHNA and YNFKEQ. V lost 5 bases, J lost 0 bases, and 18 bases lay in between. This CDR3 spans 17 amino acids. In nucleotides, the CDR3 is TGTGCCAGCAGCTTTTCGCGGGGGCGCCGTAGCACAGATACGCAGTATTTT. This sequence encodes CASSFSRGRRSTDTQYF.

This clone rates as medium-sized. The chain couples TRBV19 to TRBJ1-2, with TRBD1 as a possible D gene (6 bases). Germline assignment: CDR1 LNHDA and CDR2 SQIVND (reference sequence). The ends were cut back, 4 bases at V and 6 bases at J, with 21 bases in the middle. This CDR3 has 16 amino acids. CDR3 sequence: CASSRVSGQINDGYTF. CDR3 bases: TGTGCCAGTAGTAGGGTCTCGGGACAAATAAATGATGGCTACACCTTC.

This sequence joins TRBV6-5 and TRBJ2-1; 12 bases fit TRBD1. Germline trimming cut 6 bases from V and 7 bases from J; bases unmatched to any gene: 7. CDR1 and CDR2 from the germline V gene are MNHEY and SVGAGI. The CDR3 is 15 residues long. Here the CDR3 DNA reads TGTGCCAGCAGCCGCGGGACAGGGGGCTTGAATGAGCAGTTCTTC. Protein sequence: CASSRGTGGLNEQFF.

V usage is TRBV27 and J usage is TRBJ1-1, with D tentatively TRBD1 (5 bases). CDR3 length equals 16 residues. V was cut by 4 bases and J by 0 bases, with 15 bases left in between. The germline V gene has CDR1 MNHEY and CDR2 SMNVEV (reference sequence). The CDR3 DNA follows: TGTGCCAGCAGTTGGACACTCAGCAGCATGAACACTGAAGCTTTCTTT. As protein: CASSWTLSSMNTEAFF.